This paragraph covers one TCR beta chain sequence. Its antigen is currently not known. Base-call qualities are not available, and no considerably larger clone is one nucleotide away. This sample is part of a study of CD8+CD57+ T cells in acquired aplastic anemia (dated by TCRdb to the late 2010s). For the wider study: A mean of approximately 3 ug of DNA, ranging from about 0.19 to 27.4 ug, was extracted from sorted CD4+ and CD8+ cells. CD8+CD57+ expansion was defined as frequency above the mean frequency observed in healthy subjects. Results and caveats for the whole study, not just this receptor: Around 27 CD8+ CDR3 sequences were shared between patients and controls but appeared highly expressed in patients and within their immunodominant clones. CD8+ Simpson's diversity did not differ significantly between patients and healthy controls (P=0.060).

Via the germline V gene, CDR1 is SGHVS and CDR2 FQNEAQ. V is cut back by 5 bases and J by 4 bases, with 8 bases in the junction unmatched. Including cysteine and phenylalanine, the CDR3 has 15 amino acids. Only the CDR3 DNA is retained, 45 bases long and in frame from the first base. The patients picked for sequencing were ones in whom flow cytometry had shown an expansion of CD8+CD57+ cells. All patients had severe acquired aplastic anemia diagnosed by International Study of Aplastic Anemia and Agranulocytosis and Camitta criteria. Patients had received no therapy at the time of blood sampling. In this study, sorted CD4+ and CD8+ T cells from the blood of healthy subjects and of severe aplastic anemia patients had their TCR repertoires deep-sequenced. Patients were enrolled in the USA under clinicaltrials.gov protocols 00001620, 01623167, 00001397, 00071045, 00081523 and 00961064. Ficoll-Paque density gradient centrifugation was used to isolate peripheral blood mononuclear cells. Before DNA extraction, CD4+ and CD8+ T cells were sorted with FACS or magnetic beads.

Profiling of TCR beta VDJ combinations and CDR3 sequences used genomic DNA as the template. TCR repertoire sequencing was run on an Illumina HiSeq 2000. The original pipeline was this. Repertoire assessment relied on Simpson's diversity index, CDR3 size and DJ length profiles, and TRBV/TRBJ rearrangement plots. The most abundant DNA sequence in the deep sequencing data was taken as the immunodominant clone. CDR3 amino acid sequences were screened for sharing across subjects and were compared with published repertoires and the VDJdb database. In-frame beta chains were kept once TCRdb had trimmed the public reads at Q25 with fastp and called clones with MiXCR. Merged by CDR3 protein, the rows form single entries marked with the most common genes and DNA. V and J calls and clone size were set by TCRdb, not the authors. Counted in this sample were a few hundred thousand distinct CDR3 sequences; roughly 61% of them appeared once. In total, the top ten clones hold approximately 1.2% of the sample.

The sequence is built from TRBV7-8 and TRBJ1-5; 7 bases in the middle match TRBD1. This TCR derives from a human donor with aplastic anemia. The sample comprised sorted CD4+, CD8+, or CD8+CD57+ T cells (not recorded which) from PBMCs. The DNA is as follows: TGTGCCAGCAGCCCCCATGGGACAGTTAATCAGCCCCAGCATTTT. This gives the protein CASSPHGTVNQPQHF.